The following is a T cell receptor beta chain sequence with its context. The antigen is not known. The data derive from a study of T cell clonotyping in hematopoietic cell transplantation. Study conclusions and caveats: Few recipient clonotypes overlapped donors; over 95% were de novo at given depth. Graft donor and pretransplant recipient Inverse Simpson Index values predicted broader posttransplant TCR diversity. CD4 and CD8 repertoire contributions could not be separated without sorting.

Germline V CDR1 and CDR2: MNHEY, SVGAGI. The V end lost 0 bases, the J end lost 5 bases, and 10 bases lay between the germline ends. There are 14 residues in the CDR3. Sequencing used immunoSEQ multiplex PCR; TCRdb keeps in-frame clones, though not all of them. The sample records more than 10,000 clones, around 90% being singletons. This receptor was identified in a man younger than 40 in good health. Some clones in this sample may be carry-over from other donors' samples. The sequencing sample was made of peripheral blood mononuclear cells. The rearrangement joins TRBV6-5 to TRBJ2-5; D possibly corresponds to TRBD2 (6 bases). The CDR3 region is CASSYSGGLETQYF. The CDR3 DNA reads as TGTGCCAGCAGTTACTCAGGAGGGTTGGAGACCCAGTACTTC.